This TCR beta chain came from a study of blood T cell repertoires in COVID-19 (dated by TCRdb to 2020 to 2022). In terms of the full investigation: Samples covering the acute and convalescent phases of COVID-19 were provided by collaborators in the United States, Italy and Spain. The prospective study material was composed of cDNA or gDNA derived from T cells, B-cell-depleted T cells, or PBMCs. Deeply sampled blood TCRbeta repertoires from subjects exposed to, actively infected with, or recovered from COVID-19 were included in the dataset. A freely available public database, intended as a resource for researchers studying the immune response to SARS-CoV-2, is where the repertoires were released. The samples were drawn from two sources: the first 160 participants of the ongoing ImmuneRACE study, and 1,254 subjects contributed by 6 global collaborators. Sample metadata almost always included a de-identified subject ID, COVID-19 status, age in years and sex. Where HLA class I and class II types were available, the types were taken from metadata supplied by the sample provider, not from assay-based typing. The investigation overall reported the following: Clinical and demographic metadata were provided uncurated, with the amount varying by source and participant.

In the prospective study, participants were roughly 18 to 90 years old, resided in approximately 25 geographic areas of the United States, and were enrolled through a virtual design. Cohort assignment in the prospective study relied on participant-reported clinical history from a screening survey and a study questionnaire. Exposed participants were defined as having been in contact with someone with a PCR-confirmed or clinician-diagnosed COVID-19 case within 2 weeks of study entry. In the prospective study, mobile phlebotomists collected whole blood, serum and a nasopharyngeal or oropharyngeal swab from each participant. Additional blood draws and questionnaires over an approximately 2-month period could optionally be provided by prospective study participants. Prospective study blood samples were shipped either frozen or at room temperature before DNA extraction. As for this clone: Its antigen is not yet known. One base away there is no much larger clone; base qualities are not given.

TCRbeta CDR3 regions were amplified from genomic DNA using the immunoSEQ Assay, a bias-controlled multiplex PCR. As for how the authors treated the data: Nucleated cell counts per sample were estimated from amplification of reference gene primers within the assay. Sequence reads were collapsed and filtered to measure the absolute abundance of every unique TCRbeta CDR3 rearrangement. Productive Simpson clonality was computed per sample as the square root of Simpson's diversity index over productive rearrangements. Not all clones reach the TCRdb copy of this immuneACCESS table, which keeps in-frame sequences only. Checked studies attribute under half of the gap to unresolved V genes and leave the rest unexplained. V, J and clone size are those of that table, while D and trimming were read from the DNA. This sample holds under 300,000 clones; 80% to 90% were observed only once. The ten most abundant clones make up 2.5% to 3.5% of the sample.

The CDR3 measures 18 amino acids from cysteine to phenylalanine. Left in the record is the CDR3 DNA by itself, 54 bases read in frame from the first base. The germline ends are 25 bases apart after V is trimmed by 8 bases and J by 0 bases. Reading the germline V gene gives CDR1 MDHEN and CDR2 SYDVKM. This TCR derives from a woman in her thirties or forties who had been exposed to COVID-19. Here the chain combines TRBV28 and TRBJ1-2; the D gene assignment is ambiguous. The sequenced sample consisted of PBMCs or T cells enriched from blood (not recorded which). The DNA sequence is as follows: TGTGCCAGCCGAGCCCGATTCTCCTTCGGAGATACTAACTATGGCTACACCTTC. Its translation is CASRARFSFGDTNYGYTF.